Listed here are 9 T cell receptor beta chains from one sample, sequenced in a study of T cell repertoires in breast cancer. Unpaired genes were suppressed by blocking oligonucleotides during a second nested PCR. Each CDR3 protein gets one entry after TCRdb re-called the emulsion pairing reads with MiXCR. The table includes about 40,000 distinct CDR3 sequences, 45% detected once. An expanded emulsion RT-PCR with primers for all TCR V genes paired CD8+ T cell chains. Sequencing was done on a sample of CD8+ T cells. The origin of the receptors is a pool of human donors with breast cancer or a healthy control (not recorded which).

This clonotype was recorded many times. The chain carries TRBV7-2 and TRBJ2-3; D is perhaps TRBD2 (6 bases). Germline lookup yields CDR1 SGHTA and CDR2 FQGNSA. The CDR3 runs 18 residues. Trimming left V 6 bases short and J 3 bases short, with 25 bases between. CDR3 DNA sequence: TGTGCCAGCAGTCCAAAGTCGGCGGGGCTCGGAGCGACAGATACGCAGTATTTT. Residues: CASSPKSAGLGATDTQYF.

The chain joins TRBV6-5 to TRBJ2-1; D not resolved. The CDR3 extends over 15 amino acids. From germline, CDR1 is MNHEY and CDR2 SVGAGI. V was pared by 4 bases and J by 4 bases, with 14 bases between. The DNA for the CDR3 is TGTGCCAGCAGTTCCCCGTCTGCCAGTTACAATGAGCAGTTCTTC. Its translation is CASSSPSASYNEQFF.

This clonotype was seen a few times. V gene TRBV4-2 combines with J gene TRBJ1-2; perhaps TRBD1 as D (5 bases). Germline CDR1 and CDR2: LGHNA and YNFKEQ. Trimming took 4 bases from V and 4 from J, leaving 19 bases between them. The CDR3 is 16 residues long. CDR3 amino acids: CASSPDSQDSAYGYTF. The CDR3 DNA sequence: TGTGCCAGCAGCCCGGACTCACAGGATTCGGCCTATGGCTACACCTTC.

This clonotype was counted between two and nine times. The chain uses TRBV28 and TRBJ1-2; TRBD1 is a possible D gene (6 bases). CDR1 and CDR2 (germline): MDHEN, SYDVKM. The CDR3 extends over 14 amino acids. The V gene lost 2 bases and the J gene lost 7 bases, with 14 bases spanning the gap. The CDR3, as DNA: TGTGCCAGCAGTTTAAGGGGGGCGTCTGGTGGCTACACCTTC. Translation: CASSLRGASGGYTF.

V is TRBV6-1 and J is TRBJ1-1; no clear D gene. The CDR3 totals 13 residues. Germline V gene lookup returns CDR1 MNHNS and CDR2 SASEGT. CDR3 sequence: CAYSGPQTTEAFF. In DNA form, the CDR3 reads TGTGCTTATAGTGGCCCGCAAACCACTGAAGCTTTCTTT.

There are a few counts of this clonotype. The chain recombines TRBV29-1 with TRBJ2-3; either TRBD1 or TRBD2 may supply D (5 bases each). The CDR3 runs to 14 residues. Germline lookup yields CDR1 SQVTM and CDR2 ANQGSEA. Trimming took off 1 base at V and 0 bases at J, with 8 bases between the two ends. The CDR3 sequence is CSVEGRDSTDTQYF. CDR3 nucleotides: TGCAGCGTTGAAGGCAGGGACAGCACAGATACGCAGTATTTT.

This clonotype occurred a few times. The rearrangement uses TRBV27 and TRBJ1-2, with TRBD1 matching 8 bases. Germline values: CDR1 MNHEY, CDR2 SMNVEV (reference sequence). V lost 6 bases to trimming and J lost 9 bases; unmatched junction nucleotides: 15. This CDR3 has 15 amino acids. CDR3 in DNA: TGTGCCAGCAGCGACGAAGGGACAGGTGTTTGGAGCTACACCTTC. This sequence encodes CASSDEGTGVWSYTF.

CDR3 nucleotides: TGTGCCATCAGTGATACCCAGGGACCTTACGAGCAGTACTTC. This encodes CAISDTQGPYEQYF. V is TRBV10-3 and J is TRBJ2-7; either TRBD1 or TRBD2 may supply D (5 bases each). Germline CDR1 is ENHRY and CDR2 is SYGVKD. The CDR3 loop spans 14 amino acids. The V and J ends lost 3 bases and 4 bases respectively, with 13 bases between them.

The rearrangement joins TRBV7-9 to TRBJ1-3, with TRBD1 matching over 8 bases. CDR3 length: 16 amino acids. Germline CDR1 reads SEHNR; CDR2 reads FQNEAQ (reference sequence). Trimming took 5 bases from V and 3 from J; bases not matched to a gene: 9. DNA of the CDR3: TGTGCCAGCAGCGACACAGGGGGAGAGTTTGGAAACACCATATATTTT. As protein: CASSDTGGEFGNTIYF.